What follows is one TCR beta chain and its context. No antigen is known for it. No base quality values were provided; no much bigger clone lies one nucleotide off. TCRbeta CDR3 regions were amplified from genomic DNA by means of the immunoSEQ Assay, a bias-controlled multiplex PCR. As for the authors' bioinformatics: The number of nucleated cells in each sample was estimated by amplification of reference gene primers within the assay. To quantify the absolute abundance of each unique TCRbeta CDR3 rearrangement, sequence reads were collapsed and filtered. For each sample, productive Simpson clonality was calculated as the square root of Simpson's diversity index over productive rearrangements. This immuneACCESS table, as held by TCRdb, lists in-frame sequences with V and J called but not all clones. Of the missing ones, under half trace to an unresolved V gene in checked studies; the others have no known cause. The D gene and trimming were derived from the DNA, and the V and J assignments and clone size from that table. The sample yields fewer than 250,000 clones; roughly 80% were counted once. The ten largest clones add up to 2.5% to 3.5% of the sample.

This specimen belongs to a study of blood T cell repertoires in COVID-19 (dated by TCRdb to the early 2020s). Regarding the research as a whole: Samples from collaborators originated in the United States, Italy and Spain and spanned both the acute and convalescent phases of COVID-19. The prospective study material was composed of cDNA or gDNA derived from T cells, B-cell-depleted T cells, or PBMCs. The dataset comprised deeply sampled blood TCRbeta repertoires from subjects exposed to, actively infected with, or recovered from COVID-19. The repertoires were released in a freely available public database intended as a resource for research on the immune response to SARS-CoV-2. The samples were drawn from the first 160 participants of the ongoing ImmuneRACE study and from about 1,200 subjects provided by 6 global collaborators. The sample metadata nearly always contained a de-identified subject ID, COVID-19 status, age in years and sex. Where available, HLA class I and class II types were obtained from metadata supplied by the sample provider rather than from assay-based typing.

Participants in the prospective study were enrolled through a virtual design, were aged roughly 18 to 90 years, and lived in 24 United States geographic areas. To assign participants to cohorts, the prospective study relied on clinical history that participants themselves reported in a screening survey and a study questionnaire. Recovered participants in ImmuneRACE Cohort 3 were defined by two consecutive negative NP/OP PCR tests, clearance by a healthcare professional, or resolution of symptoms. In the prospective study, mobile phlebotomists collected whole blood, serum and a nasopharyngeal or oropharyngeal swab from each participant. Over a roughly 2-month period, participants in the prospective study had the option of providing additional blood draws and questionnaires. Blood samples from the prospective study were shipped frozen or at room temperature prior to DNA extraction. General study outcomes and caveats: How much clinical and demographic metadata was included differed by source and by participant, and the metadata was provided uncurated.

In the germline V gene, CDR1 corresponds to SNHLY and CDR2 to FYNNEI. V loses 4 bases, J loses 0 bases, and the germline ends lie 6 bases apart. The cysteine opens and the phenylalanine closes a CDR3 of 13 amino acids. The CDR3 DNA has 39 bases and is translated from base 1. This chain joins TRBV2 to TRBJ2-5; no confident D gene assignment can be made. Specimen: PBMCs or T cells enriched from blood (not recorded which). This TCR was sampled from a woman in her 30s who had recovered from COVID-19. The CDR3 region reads CASSANNQETQYF. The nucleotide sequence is TGTGCCAGCAGTGCGAACAACCAAGAGACCCAGTACTTC.